This T cell receptor (beta chain) is drawn from a study of T cells expressing NK-cell markers. At the level of the study: Eight donors were sequenced, of whom seven were HCMV-seropositive, while the remaining one was HCMV-seronegative. General study findings and limits: These clonotypes also led the CD3+CD56-NKG2C+ fraction in several donors. As a fraction of CD8+ T cells, dominant NKG2C+ clonotypes reached about 1.0-8% in six donors.

In generating TCR beta cDNA, 5'RACE template switching with UMIs was used. TCRdb re-called the 5' RACE reads; one entry per CDR3 protein, DNA not given. The sample table includes about 180,000 distinct CDR3 sequences. CDR1 and CDR2 from the germline V gene are SQVTM and ANQGSEA. The CDR3 totals 12 residues. Concerning this clonotype itself: Its specificity is not known.

This sequence originates from a woman between 18 and 75 years old in good health. This rearrangement joins TRBV29-1 to TRBJ1-1. Sequencing was done on a sample of blood T cells: a sorted CD56 or NKG2C T cell subset, CD4+ or CD8+ T cells, or bulk PBMC T cells (not recorded which). The CDR3: CSVADWNTEAFF.